The rows below give T cell receptor beta chains drawn from one sample of a study of type 1 regulatory T cells. Their antigens remain unidentified. Each CDR3 protein gets one entry after TCRdb re-called the reads with MiXCR. The sample records roughly 71,000 distinct CDR3 sequences, around 68% being singletons. Sequencing was done on a sample of cultured T cells, either the whole culture or a sorted T cell fraction (not recorded which). The receptors shown here come from a human donor in good health. CDR3s include the opening cysteine and the closing phenylalanine or tryptophan. The D gene is left open where the match is weak. Clone size is stated in some rows and not others, as once, few, many or a class when expanded.

clone_size: NA
j_call: TRBJ2-7
d_call: TRBD2
v_call: TRBV27
cdr3_aa: CASSAQVGLAGVYEQYF
cdr3_nt: TGTGCCAGCAGTGCGCAGGTGGGACTAGCGGGAGTCTACGAGCAGTACTTC

clone_size: NA
j_call: TRBJ2-1
d_call: NA
v_call: TRBV20-1
cdr3_aa: CSPRRPGGGNEQFF
cdr3_nt: TGCAGTCCCCGTCGACCGGGGGGCGGCAATGAGCAGTTCTTC

clone_size: NA
j_call: TRBJ2-2
d_call: NA
v_call: TRBV20-1
cdr3_aa: CSARQGYTGELFF
cdr3_nt: TGCAGTGCTAGACAGGGCTACACCGGGGAGCTGTTTTTT

clone_size: NA
j_call: TRBJ2-7
d_call: NA
v_call: TRBV20-1
cdr3_aa: CSAGISFYEQYF
cdr3_nt: TGCAGTGCGGGGATTAGCTTTTACGAGCAGTACTTC

clone_size: NA
j_call: TRBJ2-7
d_call: TRBD2
v_call: TRBV11-2
cdr3_aa: CASSFSGTSGISYEQYF
cdr3_nt: TGTGCCAGCAGCTTTTCCGGGACTAGCGGGATCTCCTACGAGCAGTACTTC

clone_size: NA
j_call: TRBJ2-1
d_call: TRBD2
v_call: TRBV18
cdr3_aa: CASSPAGTSGIEQFF
cdr3_nt: TGTGCCAGCTCACCAGCTGGGACTAGCGGGATCGAGCAGTTCTTC

clone_size: NA
j_call: TRBJ2-7
d_call: NA
v_call: TRBV27
cdr3_aa: CASSWGRGLEEQYF
cdr3_nt: TGTGCCAGCAGCTGGGGCAGGGGTTTAGAGGAGCAGTACTTC

clone_size: NA
j_call: TRBJ1-2
d_call: NA
v_call: TRBV5-6
cdr3_aa: CASSYGVDGYTF
cdr3_nt: TGTGCCAGCAGCTACGGGGTAGATGGCTACACCTTC

clone_size: NA
j_call: TRBJ2-3
d_call: NA
v_call: TRBV30
cdr3_aa: CAWSVSTDTQYF
cdr3_nt: TGTGCCTGGAGTGTTAGCACAGATACGCAGTATTTT

clone_size: once
j_call: TRBJ2-5
d_call: NA
v_call: TRBV7-8
cdr3_aa: CASSLVGTVRTQYF
cdr3_nt: TGTGCCAGCAGCTTAGTAGGTACAGTGAGAACCCAGTACTTC

clone_size: NA
j_call: TRBJ2-1
d_call: NA
v_call: TRBV7-3
cdr3_aa: CASSKPVNEQFF
cdr3_nt: TGTGCCAGCAGCAAACCCGTTAATGAGCAGTTCTTC

clone_size: NA
j_call: TRBJ2-7
d_call: NA
v_call: TRBV5-1
cdr3_aa: CASSLAGGVGYEQYF
cdr3_nt: TGCGCCAGCAGCTTGGCCGGTGGAGTGGGCTACGAGCAGTACTTC

clone_size: NA
j_call: TRBJ2-5
d_call: TRBD2
v_call: TRBV20-1
cdr3_aa: CSTRTGTSDWYQETQYF
cdr3_nt: TGCAGTACGAGAACCGGGACTAGCGACTGGTACCAAGAGACCCAGTACTTC

clone_size: NA
j_call: TRBJ2-7
d_call: NA
v_call: TRBV29-1
cdr3_aa: CSVGGGNEQYF
cdr3_nt: TGCAGCGTTGGTGGGGGCAACGAGCAGTACTTC

clone_size: NA
j_call: TRBJ1-1
d_call: TRBD1
v_call: TRBV27
cdr3_aa: CASSIRGQGPRKAFF
cdr3_nt: TGTGCCAGCAGTATCCGAGGACAGGGACCACGAAAAGCTTTCTTT

clone_size: few
j_call: TRBJ1-5
d_call: TRBD1
v_call: TRBV5-6
cdr3_aa: CASSLQGSQPQHF
cdr3_nt: TGTGCCAGCAGCTTACAGGGGTCGCAGCCCCAGCATTTT

clone_size: NA
j_call: TRBJ1-6
d_call: TRBD1
v_call: TRBV5-1
cdr3_aa: CASSTGTGGDSPLHF
cdr3_nt: TGCGCCAGCAGCACAGGAACAGGGGGCGATTCACCCCTCCACTTT

clone_size: NA
j_call: TRBJ2-1
d_call: NA
v_call: TRBV29-1
cdr3_aa: CSVGRGRDSIPPPFF
cdr3_nt: TGCAGCGTGGGCAGAGGGCGGGATTCCATACCCCCTCCGTTCTTC

clone_size: once
j_call: TRBJ2-2
d_call: NA
v_call: TRBV2
cdr3_aa: CASSVPGTSWGRELFF
cdr3_nt: TGTGCCAGCAGTGTCCCGGGAACAAGCTGGGGCCGGGAGCTGTTTTTT

clone_size: few
j_call: TRBJ2-5
d_call: TRBD1
v_call: TRBV12-3/TRBV12-4
cdr3_aa: CASSFGDREGETQYF
cdr3_nt: TGTGCCAGCAGTTTTGGGGACAGGGAGGGCGAGACCCAGTACTTC

clone_size: once
j_call: TRBJ2-7
d_call: TRBD2
v_call: TRBV28
cdr3_aa: CASSLDAASGSNEQYF
cdr3_nt: TGTGCCAGCAGTTTGGATGCCGCTAGCGGGAGTAACGAGCAGTACTTC

clone_size: NA
j_call: TRBJ2-1
d_call: TRBD2
v_call: TRBV7-2
cdr3_aa: CASSLRQFTSGNNEQFF
cdr3_nt: TGTGCCAGCAGCTTACGGCAATTCACTAGCGGAAACAATGAGCAGTTCTTC

clone_size: NA
j_call: TRBJ1-1
d_call: NA
v_call: TRBV9
cdr3_aa: CASSPQVGGFSTEAFF
cdr3_nt: TGTGCCAGCAGCCCGCAAGTGGGGGGATTCTCGACGGAAGCTTTCTTT

clone_size: NA
j_call: TRBJ1-6
d_call: TRBD1
v_call: TRBV28
cdr3_aa: CASFKTGLYNSPLHF
cdr3_nt: TGTGCCAGCTTCAAGACAGGGCTGTATAATTCACCCCTCCACTTT

clone_size: few
j_call: TRBJ1-2
d_call: NA
v_call: TRBV7-9
cdr3_aa: CASGNRQGFGYTF
cdr3_nt: TGTGCCAGCGGGAACAGGCAGGGTTTTGGCTACACCTTC

clone_size: NA
j_call: TRBJ1-4
d_call: NA
v_call: TRBV19
cdr3_aa: CASSIARGPNEKLFF
cdr3_nt: TGTGCCAGTAGTATCGCTAGGGGACCTAATGAAAAACTGTTTTTT

clone_size: NA
j_call: TRBJ2-7
d_call: NA
v_call: TRBV7-9
cdr3_aa: CASSLDLAVSSYEQYF
cdr3_nt: TGTGCCAGCAGCTTAGACCTTGCGGTGAGCTCCTACGAGCAGTACTTC

clone_size: NA
j_call: TRBJ2-7
d_call: TRBD1
v_call: TRBV25-1
cdr3_aa: CASSPGTGYAEQYF
cdr3_nt: TGTGCCAGCAGCCCCGGGACAGGGTATGCCGAGCAGTACTTC

clone_size: few
j_call: TRBJ1-5
d_call: TRBD1
v_call: TRBV7-2
cdr3_aa: CASSVDRVPQPQHF
cdr3_nt: TGTGCCAGCAGCGTCGACAGGGTCCCTCAGCCCCAGCATTTT

clone_size: few
j_call: TRBJ2-7
d_call: NA
v_call: TRBV7-2
cdr3_aa: CASSLSGSSYEQYF
cdr3_nt: TGTGCCAGCAGCTTGTCCGGGAGCTCCTACGAGCAGTACTTC

clone_size: NA
j_call: TRBJ2-5
d_call: NA
v_call: TRBV2
cdr3_aa: CASSRPWETQYF
cdr3_nt: TGTGCCAGCTCGAGACCGTGGGAGACCCAGTACTTC

clone_size: NA
j_call: TRBJ2-1
d_call: TRBD2
v_call: TRBV5-6
cdr3_aa: CASSFNAGGGYNEQFF
cdr3_nt: TGTGCCAGCAGCTTTAATGCGGGAGGGGGCTACAATGAGCAGTTCTTC

clone_size: NA
j_call: TRBJ2-2
d_call: NA
v_call: TRBV6-6
cdr3_aa: CASRLQGASGELFF
cdr3_nt: TGTGCCAGCAGACTACAGGGCGCCAGCGGGGAGCTGTTTTTT

clone_size: NA
j_call: TRBJ2-5
d_call: NA
v_call: TRBV20-1
cdr3_aa: CSASGEEETQYF
cdr3_nt: TGCAGTGCTAGCGGGGAAGAAGAGACCCAGTACTTC

clone_size: NA
j_call: TRBJ2-2
d_call: TRBD2
v_call: TRBV6-2/TRBV6-3
cdr3_aa: CASSYSWIAGYTGELFF
cdr3_nt: TGTGCCAGCAGTTACTCGTGGATAGCGGGATACACCGGGGAGCTGTTTTTT

clone_size: NA
j_call: TRBJ2-1
d_call: TRBD2
v_call: TRBV6-2/TRBV6-3
cdr3_aa: CASSRTSEEQFF
cdr3_nt: TGTGCCAGCAGCCGAACTAGCGAAGAGCAGTTCTTC

clone_size: NA
j_call: TRBJ1-5
d_call: NA
v_call: TRBV18
cdr3_aa: CASSPGPDQPQHF
cdr3_nt: TGTGCCAGCTCACCTGGGCCAGATCAGCCCCAGCATTTT

clone_size: many
j_call: TRBJ1-1
d_call: NA
v_call: TRBV4-1
cdr3_aa: CASSQAQAGGNTEAFF
cdr3_nt: TGCGCCAGCAGCCAAGCCCAGGCAGGAGGGAACACTGAAGCTTTCTTT

clone_size: NA
j_call: TRBJ1-4
d_call: TRBD1
v_call: TRBV20-1
cdr3_aa: CSAHGTANEKLFF
cdr3_nt: TGCAGTGCTCACGGGACAGCTAATGAAAAACTGTTTTTT

clone_size: few
j_call: TRBJ2-5
d_call: NA
v_call: TRBV11-2
cdr3_aa: CASNLNKGPETQYF
cdr3_nt: TGTGCCAGCAACCTAAACAAGGGCCCGGAGACCCAGTACTTC